This T cell receptor beta chain was sequenced during a study of T cell changes during pregnancy in multiple sclerosis. Germline assignment: CDR1 MNHNS and CDR2 SASEGT. This CDR3 comprises 15 residues. V gave up 6 bases and J gave up 4 bases; unmatched junction bases: 12. TCRdb's table, derived via immunoSEQ multiplex PCR, lists solely in-frame clones and lacks some. Of about 70,000 clones listed, 90% to 95% were seen once; the top ten hold 0.58%. Specimen: peripheral blood, collected in the third trimester of pregnancy. This rearrangement joins TRBV6-1 to TRBJ2-7, with 7 bases matching TRBD1. The TCR was taken from a female donor with multiple sclerosis, enrolled in a pregnancy study. CDR3 sequence reads: CASSQTRDRGYEQYF. DNA of the CDR3: TGTGCCAGCAGCCAAACCCGGGACAGAGGATACGAGCAGTACTTC.